This record covers a single T cell receptor (beta chain). The antigen it binds to is not known. No much larger clone exists at a distance of one base, and base qualities are not known. The data belong to a study of tumor and adjacent non-tumor tissue in lung cancer (dated by TCRdb to between 2018 and 2020). A note on the overall study: Patients with adenocarcinoma (roughly 12), squamous cell carcinoma (2) and small cell lung cancer (1) were included in the cohort. The approximately 15 enrolled patients, of whom 10 were men and 5 were women, were aged about 31 to 76 years and were diagnosed with TNM stage I to III disease. Sequencing produced 130,000,000 or so productive TCRbeta reads in total, an average of about 4.17 million reads per sample. The study compared bulk TCRbeta repertoires from lung tumor tissue and matched distant non-tumor lung tissue of about 16 lung cancer patients. Approximately 31 paired specimens, one tumor and one normal lung sample per patient, were profiled by TCRbeta CDR3 sequencing.

What the authors observed across the whole study: Only around 14 patients were in the cohort, and the authors stated that larger samples and more detailed clinical data are needed. Peripheral blood was not sequenced, so blood TCRbeta repertoires in these lung cancer patients were not examined. The sequencing platform is not named in the methods, and unique molecular identifiers are not mentioned. Younger patients had significantly higher TCR diversity, and higher tumor TCR diversity was associated with shorter overall and disease-free survival. Tumor tissue showed significantly greater TCR diversity (inverse Simpson) than normal lung tissue (roughly 430 vs 170, P = 0.0075, Mann-Whitney U test). A significantly larger cumulative share of the repertoire was made up by the top 100 clones in normal lung than in tumor tissue.

Reading from cysteine to phenylalanine, the CDR3 counts 14 amino acids. Here the CDR3 DNA is all that survives: 42 bases in frame from base 1. Via the germline V gene, CDR1 is SGHNT and CDR2 YENEEA. V is pared back by 0 bases and J by 6 bases, with 9 bases lying between the germline termini. Receptors were amplified or captured by multiplex PCR. The instrument was an Illumina HiSeq 2500. Following protocols modified from ARM-PCR, the researchers constructed TCRbeta libraries through three rounds of nested PCR with primers (Table S4). Before sequencing, PCR products of 200-500 bp were cut from the gel and purified using the QIAquick gel extraction kit. In the paper's pipeline: Reads were cleaned using Trimmomatic, were merged into complete CDR3 sequences using FLASH, and were assigned to V(D)J germline segments using MiTCR. VDJtools was used to compute clonal diversity as the inverse Simpson's index. Productive reads were defined as in-frame sequences without a premature stop codon. Clones were called with MiXCR by TCRdb after fastp trimmed the public reads at Q25, and only in-frame beta chains were retained. CDR3 protein duplicates are merged, each entry listing the most common genes and DNA. TCRdb's processing, not the authors', yielded these V and J calls. Within this sample are approximately 76,000 distinct CDR3 sequences, with about two thirds of them counted one time only. The ten largest make up around 12% of the sample.

Bulk unsorted tissue served as the source for RNA extraction, and RNA quality was assessed using a NanoDrop ND-1000 and an Agilent 2100. Donors were newly diagnosed lung cancer patients admitted for thoracic surgery in China between August and November 2014, without prior chemotherapy. The study excluded patients who had received radiotherapy or chemotherapy before or who had another cancer at the same time. Pieces of surgical tissue measuring roughly 1-2.2 cm3 were kept in RNAlater solution and held at -80 degrees C until needed. The receptor comes from a woman aged 70 to 79 with non-small cell lung cancer. Specimen: lung tumor tissue. The V and J segments used are TRBV11-3 and TRBJ2-1, with the D gene not clear enough to name. DNA sequence: TGTGCCAGCAGCTTAGATTTCCTGCTCAATGAGCAGTTCTTC. It is translated as CASSLDFLLNEQFF. The entire variable domain, with the stretches around the CDR3 drawn from the reference TRBV11-3 and TRBJ2-1 proteins, is EAGVVQSPRYKIIEKKQPVAFWCNPISGHNTLYWYLQNLGQGPELLIRYENEEAVDDSQLPKDRFSAERLKGVDSTLKIQPAELGDSAVYLCASSLDFLLNEQFFGPGTRLTVL.